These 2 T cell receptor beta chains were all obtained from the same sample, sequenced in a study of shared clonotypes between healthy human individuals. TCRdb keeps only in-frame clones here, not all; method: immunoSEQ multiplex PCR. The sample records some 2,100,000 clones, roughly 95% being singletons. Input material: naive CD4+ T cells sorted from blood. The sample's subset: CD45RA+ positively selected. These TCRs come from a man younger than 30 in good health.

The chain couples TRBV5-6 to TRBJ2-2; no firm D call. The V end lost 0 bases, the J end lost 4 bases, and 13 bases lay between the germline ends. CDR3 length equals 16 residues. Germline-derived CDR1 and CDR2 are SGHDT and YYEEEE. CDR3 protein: CASSLGGSWGTGELFF. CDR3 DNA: TGTGCCAGCAGCTTGGGGGGAAGTTGGGGCACCGGGGAGCTGTTTTTT.

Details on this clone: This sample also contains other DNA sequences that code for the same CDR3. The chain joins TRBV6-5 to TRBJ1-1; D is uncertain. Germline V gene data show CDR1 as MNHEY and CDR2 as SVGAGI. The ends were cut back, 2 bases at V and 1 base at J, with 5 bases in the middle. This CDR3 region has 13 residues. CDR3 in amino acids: CASSYLGNTEAFF. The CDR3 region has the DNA TGTGCCAGCAGTTACCTGGGGAACACTGAAGCTTTCTTT.